This T cell receptor beta chain derives from a study of shared clonotypes between healthy human individuals. Whole-study findings and limits: When compared with the clonotypes that were shared by all four sorted-subset donors, the non-shared clonotypes turned out to have lower generation probabilities.

Terminally differentiated effector memory CD45RA+ cells were excluded by CCR7 positive selection of CD45RO-negative cells. This clone was seen a handful of times. Its antigen is as yet unknown. The method was immunoSEQ multiplex PCR; TCRdb's version includes in-frame clones alone and lacks a portion of them. The sample holds around 2,000,000 clones, approximately 94% seen once. Germline lookup yields CDR1 LNHDA and CDR2 SQIVND (reference sequence). V was trimmed by 0 bases and J by 4 bases, leaving 6 bases between them. The CDR3 consists of 13 residues. What was sequenced was naive CD8+ T cells from PBMCs. This TCR came from a man aged 18 to 35 in good health. Some clones in this sample may be carry-over from other donors' samples. The V gene is TRBV19, the J gene TRBJ1-1; TRBD1 is a possible D gene (5 bases). The CDR3 region is CASSIEGGTEAFF. DNA of the CDR3: TGTGCCAGTAGTATAGAGGGGGGCACTGAAGCTTTCTTT.